A single sample is the source of the 5 T cell receptor beta chains below, sequenced in a study of vaccination effects on CD4 cells after COVID-19. Their recognized antigens are unknown. Using immunoSEQ multiplex PCR, the repertoire was profiled, and TCRdb retains in-frame clones only, with some absent. The sample has tens of thousands of clones; approximately 80% are singletons. The culture ran for about eleven days before CD4+ T cells were isolated. Source: CD4+ T cells from PBMCs cultured without peptide, taken before COVID-19 vaccination. These receptors all stem from a human donor who received a COVID-19 vaccine.

The V call is TRBV3-1 (or the pseudogene TRBV3-2), the J call TRBJ2-5, with D perhaps matching TRBD1 (6 bases). CDR1 is LGHDT and CDR2 is YNNKEL in the germline V gene (reference sequence). V shed 4 bases and J shed 5 bases, with 14 bases lying between them. CDR3 size: 14 residues. CDR3 nucleotide sequence: TGTGCCAGCAGCCTCCGGGACACCGGGGAGACCCAGTACTTC. It encodes CASSLRDTGETQYF.

The CDR3 here is CAWSPDYTINTGELFF. In nucleotides, the CDR3 is TGTGCCTGGAGTCCCGACTATACTATAAACACCGGGGAGCTGTTTTTT. This chain joins TRBV30 and TRBJ2-2, with D possibly TRBD2 on 5 matching bases. This CDR3 comprises 16 residues. Between the trimmed V and J ends, which lost 2 bases and 2 bases, there was a span of 15 bases. Germline V gene sequence: CDR1 GTSNPN, CDR2 SVGIG (reference sequence).

V is TRBV7-2 and J is TRBJ2-5; D may be TRBD1 (5 bases). This CDR3 is 16 amino acids long. Trimming pared 2 bases from V and 4 bases from J, leaving 17 bases between. The germline CDR1 and CDR2 sequences are SGHTA and FQGNSA. CDR3 loop: CASSLRARASGETQYF. The CDR3 coding sequence is TGTGCCAGCAGCTTACGGGCCAGGGCAAGTGGAGAGACCCAGTACTTC.

The chain recombines TRBV14 with TRBJ1-6; TRBD1 is a possible D gene (6 bases). This CDR3 has 17 residues. The V gene's germline CDR1 is SGHDN and CDR2 FVKESK. V was pared by 4 bases and J by 4 bases, with 17 bases between. In nucleotides, the CDR3 is TGTGCCAGCAGCCGTGGGGCAGGGGCCATTTATAATTCACCCCTCCACTTT. Translation: CASSRGAGAIYNSPLHF.

This chain links TRBV5-4 with TRBJ1-2, with 9 nucleotides matching TRBD1. Trimming at V came to 0 bases and at J to 3 bases, leaving 6 bases not matched to a gene. Germline loops: CDR1 SGHNT, CDR2 YYREEE (reference sequence). The CDR3 totals 16 residues. The CDR3 is CASSLAGTGSHYGYTF. CDR3 bases: TGTGCCAGCAGCTTGGCCGGGACAGGGTCCCACTATGGCTACACCTTC.